The source of this T cell receptor (beta chain) is a study of shared clonotypes between healthy human individuals (TCRdb year 2020). With respect to the entire study: A few men and two women, aged 18 to 49 years, made up the cohort. Per donor, three plates each were used for CD4 naive and CD4 memory, two for CD8 naive, and one for CD8 memory. The study deeply sequenced blood TCR repertoires of five healthy adults to estimate repertoire size and the extent of clonotype sharing between individuals. To increase sequencing depth and limit assay-specific biases, TCR repertoire library preparation and sequencing were carried out by different laboratories using diverse techniques. Each donor's leukapheresis produced roughly between roughly 0.85 and 10 billion PBMCs. Paper-wide results and their limitations: Estimated clonotype richness was generally larger for naive than for memory subsets. Pairwise subsampling led to the expectation that sequencing depth would affect the degree of clonotype sharing among donors. Sampling was restricted to blood, and TCR repertoires in tissues likely differ from the TCR repertoires found in blood. Clonotypes shared by all four sorted-subset donors showed higher generation probabilities than non-shared clonotypes. When several donors were compared, the shared fraction of clonotypes was roughly 5% for naive CD4, roughly 3.3% for naive CD8, 2.3% for memory CD4, and 0.35% to 0.4% for memory CD8. Even with the large sequencing depth, rarefaction of the sorted-subset datasets indicated that sequencing was incomplete. Because the study included only a small number of donors, the genetic and exposure-history diversity represented was limited.

Note on this clone: Its antigen is currently not known. No base-level quality is on record; no much larger clone is a single base apart.

Using the deep immunoSEQ assay, multiplex PCR amplified TCR CDR3 regions from genomic DNA. Genomic DNA extracted from each cell subset was distributed evenly over all wells of several immunoSEQ 96-well plates, and each plate served as one replicate. For sorted subsets, roughly 190 ng of genomic DNA, equivalent to tens of thousands of T cell genomes, went into each replicate PCR. Purified libraries were quantified with a Qubit 3.0 fluorometer, sized on a Bioanalyzer 2100, and re-quantified with the KAPA Library Quantification kit. Every immunoSEQ 96-well plate was sequenced on a separate single-read 150-cycle Illumina NextSeq 550 flow cell. The authors' pipeline ran thus. The immunoSEQ output contained only junctional sequences without quality scores, so filtering could not match that applied to full-length reads. To assign V/J genes and CDR3, sequences were annotated using PyIR, a Python wrapper for IgBLAST v1.9, with IMGT germline references. Reads with weak V/J assignments (E-value above 1e-6), missing CDR3, stop codons, out-of-frame junctions, or ambiguous translated residues were removed. V3J clonotypes were defined as sequences sharing the same inferred V gene, J gene, and CDR3 amino acid sequence. Percentage overlap between repertoires was calculated by dividing the number of shared unique clonotypes by the size of the smaller repertoire. Richness of each repertoire was evaluated using RTK rarefaction, the Chao1 estimator, and Recon v2.1 estimates of unobserved clonotypes. Generation probabilities were computed with OLGA for all TCRbeta clonotypes obtained by the gDNA method from several donors. The clones in this table, taken by TCRdb from immuneACCESS, are in-frame only. Not every clone is retained; where verified, under half of the shortfall comes from an unresolved V gene, and the cause of the rest is unknown. Clone size and the V and J calls come from that table; the DNA yielded D and trimming. The sample yields some 2,000,000 clones; around 95% were counted once. Approximately 0.13% of the sample is held by the ten biggest clonotypes.

V is cut by 1 base and J by 10 bases, and the space between the germline ends is 16 bases. Looking up the germline V gene yields CDR1 MNHNS and CDR2 SASEGT. Counted from cysteine to phenylalanine, this CDR3 has 14 amino acids. Just the 42-base CDR3 DNA is kept, in frame starting at base 1. Donors were healthy HIV-negative adults with no recently reported acute infections or vaccinations. All donors were Caucasian adults living in Nashville, Tennessee, USA. Magnetic negative selection was used to enrich CD4+ T cells, after which naive cells were positively selected on CD45RA and the negative fraction became the memory subset. Blood was collected by leukapheresis, and PBMCs were isolated by Ficoll-Histopaque density gradient centrifugation and then cryopreserved in liquid nitrogen vapor phase. Analytical flow cytometry was used to check the purity and quantity of each magnetically sorted T cell population. From each sorted fraction, genomic DNA was isolated and quantified by UV absorbance on a Nanodrop 2000c.

The V gene is TRBV6-1 and the J gene is TRBJ1-1, with no D gene named confidently. Sequenced material: naive CD4+ T cells sorted from blood. The meaning of the sample's cell subset or site label: CD45RA+ positively selected. This clonotype was obtained from a man in his late teens or twenties in good health. The DNA sequence is as follows: TGTGCCAGCAGTGAAGTGCAAGGGAAGTCCGTAGCTTTCTTT. This gives the protein CASSEVQGKSVAFF.